This T cell receptor (beta chain) was documented in a study of blood T cells in healthy people across ages (dated by TCRdb to about 2015). Concerning the study at large: In model experiments, roughly one uniquely barcoded TCR beta cDNA molecule per two T cells was captured by template switching. Age-related changes in TCR beta repertoire diversity were measured in the study by deep sequencing normalized with unique cDNA molecular identifiers. The donors were divided into four age groups: young (average around 16 years), middle-aged (about 39), aged (about 62) and long-lived (about 90). Donors of different ages were randomly distributed across sequencing lanes to avoid experimental bias. Two additional independent replicas of 1 million unique cDNA reads from the same blood draw were analyzed for two donors (one aged 18 to 29 and one aged 80 or older). What the study reported, not specific to this receptor: As age increased, observed TCR beta diversity per million T cells dropped in a roughly linear way, and a significant reduction was already evident by age 40. Observed TCR beta diversity correlated strongly with the percentage of naive T cells measured by flow cytometry. Because donor CMV infection status was unknown, age-related changes in expanded clonotypes were potentially confounded. Total diversity estimates from one million sequenced T cells were considered lower bounds and underestimates. Compared with the aged group, the long-lived group had more naive CD4+ T cells, fewer expanded clones and increased TCR diversity, suggesting age selection. Conclusive comparison of naive and antigen-experienced compartments was prevented by the profiling of bulk unsorted PBMCs.

Counted from cysteine to phenylalanine, this CDR3 has 13 amino acids. Only the CDR3 DNA is retained, 39 bases long and in frame from the first base. Library prep was done by 5' RACE. Reads for this sample came from an Illumina HiSeq 2500. The second PCR ran for about 7 to 11 cycles and used a J-beta primer mix along with a sample-barcoded 5' primer. A template-switch 5' adaptor carrying 12 random nucleotides introduced a unique molecular identifier onto each TCR beta cDNA molecule. At least 2.5 million CDR3-containing paired-end reads were obtained from each sample. The Mint cDNA synthesis kit, primed by a TRBC-specific oligonucleotide, was used to synthesize first-strand cDNA from all RNA. After uracil-DNA glycosylase treatment, a first 18-cycle PCR used universal primers M1SS and BC2_uni_R on all cDNA. Processing in the source paper ran as follows. For normalization, 1 million high-quality reads were randomly selected from each sample, with every read carrying a distinct molecular identifier. Instead of being binned into consensus sequences, reads with shared molecular identifiers were discarded. MiTCR, set to a Q25 quality threshold and the strictest error-elimination algorithm, was used for CDR3 identification, clonotype clustering and error correction. Lower-bound total TCR beta diversity was estimated with a nonparametric unseen species model using Euler transformation. TCRdb reprocessing: public reads trimmed at Q25 with fastp, clones called with MiXCR, in-frame beta chains kept. When rows share a CDR3 protein, they turn into one entry using the most common DNA and genes. TCRdb, not the original authors, processed these V and J calls. Present in this sample are hundreds of thousands of distinct CDR3 sequences, less than 35% of which were seen just once. The biggest ten clones account for roughly a sixth of the sample.

Systemically healthy Caucasian individuals from Russia, 39 in total and aged roughly 6 to 90 years, were included as donors. About 9.6 milliliters of peripheral blood were collected from each donor into EDTA-treated Vacutainer tubes. PBMCs were isolated by Ficoll-Paque density-gradient centrifugation, with at least 6 million obtained per sample. Trizol reagent was used to extract total RNA from the PBMCs, yielding at least 5.5 micrograms per sample. The percentages of naive CD45RAhigh/CD27high T cells were determined by flow cytometry on a PBMC aliquot from every donor. This clonotype appeared many times. Its antigen remains undetermined. A junction end diverges from the germline sequence, so it may reflect a read error.

The sequence links TRBV12-3 or TRBV12-4 to TRBJ1-1, and TRBD1 matches 8 of the central bases. The sample comprised blood. This receptor was taken from a woman older than 75 in good health. The CDR3 protein sequence reads: CASSYRGNAEAFF. The sequenced DNA is TGTGCCAGCAGCTACAGGGGGAACGCTGAAGCTTTCTTT.